This T cell receptor (beta chain) was retrieved from a study of regulatory T cells in long-lasting Graves disease. Whole-study results and caveats: Not thyroid tissue but only peripheral blood was studied. Having only a small sample size may have limited accuracy. Persistent disease favored TRBV28, TRBJ1-2 and TRBJ2-5.

CDR3 regions were amplified by Arm-PCR using iRepertoire HTBI primers to build TCR beta libraries. Source study methods: Sequenced samples collectively carried roughly 63 TRBV and 14 TRBJ segments. TCRdb re-analysed the multiplex PCR reads in MiXCR, keeping a single row per CDR3 protein. It is TCRdb's table, rather than the study itself, that gives the V and J calls and clone size. Altogether about 320,000 distinct CDR3 sequences are present, 15% to 20% being singletons, with the ten largest covering about 38%. The CDR3 totals 17 residues. The germline V gene encodes CDR1 SGHNT and CDR2 YENEEA. J lost 2 bases, V lost 8 bases, and 13 bases had no gene match. The sample's time point: newly diagnosed GD, antithyroid drugs for less than 3 months. The authors made the TCR library using RNA they extracted from PBMCs. Note on this clonotype: Its specificity is unknown. A far larger clone is a single base away, which makes a read error likely.

The chain uses TRBV11-3 and TRBJ2-1; 9 bases line up with TRBD1. The sequences come from peripheral blood mononuclear cells (PBMCs), collected at new diagnosis, from a patient treated with antithyroid drugs. The source is a female donor with Graves disease. The CDR3 DNA reads TGTGCCAGCGGCTCTAAGCTCGGGACAGGGCCCTACAATGAGCAGTTCTTC. Translating it yields CASGSKLGTGPYNEQFF.